This TCR beta chain was obtained from a study of patients and donors after allogeneic stem cell transplantation. TCRdb re-analysed the RT-PCR reads in MiXCR, keeping a single row per CDR3 protein. The profile shows about 160,000 distinct CDR3 sequences, about two fifths of them singletons. The clonotype was recovered from a human donor who was either an allogeneic HSCT recipient or a stem cell or donor lymphocyte infusion donor (not recorded which). It is not recorded whose cells these are; they may come from a transplant donor. Sequenced material: blood, either unsorted or a sorted T cell fraction (not recorded which).

CDR3 coding DNA: TGTGCCAGCAGGCCGAACGGGGTCTCAAACTATGGCTACACCTTC. This codes for CASRPNGVSNYGYTF. The chain joins TRBV6-5 to TRBJ1-2; D is unresolved. Looked up from germline, CDR1 is MNHEY and CDR2 is SVGAGI. The CDR3 is 15 amino acids. Trimming removed 6 bases from V and 2 bases from J, with 16 bases in between.